This is a list of T cell receptor beta chains from one sample in a study of blood T cell repertoires in COVID-19. Sequenced by immunoSEQ multiplex PCR; TCRdb stores in-frame clones only, minus some. The sample has some 400,000 clones, 90% to 95% seen once; the top ten hold roughly 0.86%. Sequencing was carried out using PBMCs or T cells enriched from blood (not recorded which). The origin of the receptors is a woman aged 40 to 49 who had been exposed to COVID-19. Each CDR3 is given with its conserved first and last residue. The D gene is left open where the match is weak. For some rows the clone size is stated as once, few or many, or as a class when expanded; others skip it.

j_call | v_call | clone_size | d_call | cdr3_aa | cdr3_nt
TRBJ2-2 | TRBV9 | NA | TRBD2 | CASSVGTSGIAGELFF | TGTGCCAGCAGCGTAGGGACTAGCGGGATAGCCGGGGAGCTGTTTTTT
TRBJ1-5 | TRBV20-1 | NA | NA | CSASTGGNQPQHF | TGCAGTGCTAGTACGGGGGGCAATCAGCCCCAGCATTTT
TRBJ1-2 | TRBV19 | NA | NA | CASSPQTHGYGYTF | TGTGCCAGTAGCCCCCAAACTCACGGCTATGGCTACACCTTC
TRBJ2-7 | TRBV5-6 | NA | NA | CASSLARPGYIAF | TGTGCCAGCAGCTTGGCCCGCCCAGGATACATCGCCTTC
TRBJ1-5 | TRBV3-1/TRBV3-2 | once | NA | CASSQGHGPLNQPQHF | TGTGCCAGCAGCCAAGGACACGGCCCTTTGAATCAGCCCCAGCATTTT
TRBJ1-4 | TRBV14 | once | NA | CASSHSATNEKLFF | TGTGCCAGCAGTCACAGTGCAACTAATGAAAAACTGTTTTTT
TRBJ2-7 | TRBV19 | few | NA | CASSIGRGSSYEQYF | TGTGCCAGTAGTATTGGAAGGGGATCCTCCTACGAGCAGTACTTC
TRBJ2-1 | TRBV4-1 | NA | NA | CASSQEVVQGVTQFF | TGCGCCAGCAGCCAAGAAGTTGTACAGGGAGTGACGCAGTTCTTC
TRBJ1-2 | TRBV15 | once | TRBD1 | CATSAKGTGAGYGYTF | TGTGCCACCAGCGCAAAGGGGACAGGGGCCGGGTATGGCTACACCTTC
TRBJ2-1 | TRBV13 | NA | NA | CASSSTRVSNEQFF | TGTGCCAGCAGCTCGACGCGGGTTTCAAATGAGCAGTTCTTC
TRBJ2-1 | TRBV2 | NA | NA | CASSQDTYNEQFF | TGTGCCAGCAGTCAGGACACATACAATGAGCAGTTCTTC
TRBJ1-2 | TRBV2 | once | TRBD1 | CASSEGQGPYGYTF | TGTGCCAGCAGTGAAGGACAGGGACCCTATGGCTACACCTTC
TRBJ1-2 | TRBV21-1 | NA | NA | CASSKCTNYGYTF | TGTGCCAGCAGCAAATGTACTAACTATGGCTACACCTTC
TRBJ2-5 | TRBV11-2 | NA | TRBD2 | CASSLSSGEETQYF | TGTGCCAGCAGCTTATCTAGCGGGGAAGAGACCCAGTACTTC
TRBJ1-1 | TRBV7-2 | NA | NA | CASRPGGGRNTEAFF | TGTGCCAGTCGGCCCGGGGGGGGTAGGAACACTGAAGCTTTCTTT
TRBJ1-5 | TRBV7-8 | few | TRBD1 | CASSLPTGNSQPQHF | TGTGCCAGCAGCCTACCGACAGGGAACAGTCAGCCCCAGCATTTT
TRBJ1-2 | TRBV27 | NA | TRBD1 | CASRPRGTRGYTF | TGTGCCAGCAGGCCCAGGGGGACGAGGGGCTACACCTTC
TRBJ1-6 | TRBV3-1/TRBV3-2 | NA | NA | CASSQDRANSPLHF | TGTGCCAGCAGCCAAGACAGGGCTAATTCACCCCTCCACTTT
TRBJ2-4 | TRBV7-9 | NA | NA | CASSLQGRDIQYF | TGTGCCAGCAGCTTGCAGGGGAGGGACATTCAGTACTTC
TRBJ1-2 | TRBV19 | NA | NA | CATLTGHPRGYTF | TGTGCCACCCTAACGGGACACCCTAGGGGCTACACCTTC
TRBJ2-1 | TRBV5-1 | NA | NA | CASSLAEGGSGEQFF | TGCGCCAGCAGCTTGGCCGAAGGAGGGTCGGGTGAGCAGTTCTTC
TRBJ2-1 | TRBV7-2 | NA | NA | CASSPQGADHNEQFF | TGTGCCAGCAGTCCACAGGGTGCGGACCACAATGAGCAGTTCTTC
TRBJ1-6 | TRBV15 | NA | TRBD1 | CATSREGQRGYSPLHF | TGTGCCACCAGCAGAGAGGGACAGCGGGGGTATTCACCCCTCCACTTT